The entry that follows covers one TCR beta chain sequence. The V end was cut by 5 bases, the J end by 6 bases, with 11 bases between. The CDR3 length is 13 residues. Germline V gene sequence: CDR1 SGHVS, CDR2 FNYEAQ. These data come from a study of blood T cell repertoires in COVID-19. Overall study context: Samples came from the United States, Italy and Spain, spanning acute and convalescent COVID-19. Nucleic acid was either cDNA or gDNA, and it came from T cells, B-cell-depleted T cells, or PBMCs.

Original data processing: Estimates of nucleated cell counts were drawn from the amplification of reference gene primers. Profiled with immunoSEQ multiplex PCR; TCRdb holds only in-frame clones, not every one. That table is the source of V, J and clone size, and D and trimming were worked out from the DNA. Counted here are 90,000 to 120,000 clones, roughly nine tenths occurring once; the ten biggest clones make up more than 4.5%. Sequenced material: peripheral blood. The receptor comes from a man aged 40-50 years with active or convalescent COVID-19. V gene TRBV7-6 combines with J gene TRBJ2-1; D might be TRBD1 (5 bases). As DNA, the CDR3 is TGTGCCAGCAGCCCACAGGTCCGCAATGAGCAGTTCTTC. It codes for CASSPQVRNEQFF. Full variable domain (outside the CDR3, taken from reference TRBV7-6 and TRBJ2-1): GAGVSQSPRYKVTKRGQDVALRCDPISGHVSLYWYRQALGQGPEFLTYFNYEAQQDKSGLPNDRFSAERPEGSISTLTIQRTEQRDSAMYRCASSPQVRNEQFFGPGTRLTVL.